Below, one T cell receptor (beta chain) is given with its context. Its antigen is undetermined. TCRdb's copy holds only in-frame clones and misses some; the assay was immunoSEQ multiplex PCR. Here the sample spans 95,000 to 150,000 clones, over 75% being singletons. This sample is drawn from a study of T cell responses to AZD1222 COVID-19 vaccine. Overall study results and limits: Along spike, vaccine-associated CD4 TCRs were found throughout, with dominance at 160-218 and 743-854.

This material consisted of peripheral blood, taken on day 0 of AZD1222 vaccination. This clonotype was sampled from an adult in good health.

The CDR3 sequence is CASSSSGGLPYEQYF. The DNA for the CDR3 is TGTGCCAGCAGCAGTAGCGGGGGCCTACCCTACGAGCAGTACTTC. The V gene is TRBV7-2, the J gene TRBJ2-7; TRBD2 agrees at 9 bases. This CDR3 is 15 amino acids long. Germline CDR1 is SGHTA and CDR2 is FQGNSA. V was clipped by 5 bases and J by 2 bases; unmatched bases: 7.